Listed below are T cell receptor beta chains from one sample, sequenced in a study of blood T cell repertoires in COVID-19. The assay was immunoSEQ multiplex PCR, and TCRdb's table has in-frame clones only and misses some. The table records more than 400,000 clones, roughly 87% of them present only once. What was sequenced was PBMCs or T cells enriched from blood (not recorded which). The receptors were gathered from a man younger than 35 who had recovered from COVID-19. The CDR3 runs from the conserved cysteine through the conserved F or W. A D gene is named only where the DNA matches it firmly. Clone size, where shown, is once, few, many, or a class for clones that have expanded.

NA	once	TRBV2	TRBJ2-7	CATHKRSSYEQYF	TGTGCCACCCACAAGAGGAGCTCCTACGAGCAGTACTTC
TRBD1	NA	TRBV11-3	TRBJ1-1	CASSLDSGGFAEAFF	TGTGCCAGCAGCTTAGATTCAGGGGGCTTCGCTGAAGCTTTCTTT
NA	NA	TRBV2	TRBJ1-2	CASRQEQEGYTF	TGTGCCAGCAGACAGGAACAGGAGGGCTACACCTTC
NA	NA	TRBV11-3	TRBJ2-1	CASSSRRWNQQFF	TGTGCCAGCAGCTCCCGGCGGTGGAATCAGCAGTTCTTC
NA	NA	TRBV16	TRBJ2-7	CASSPSLGSSYEQYF	TGTGCCAGCAGCCCATCGTTGGGGAGCTCCTACGAGCAGTACTTC
TRBD1	NA	TRBV5-6	TRBJ2-6	CASSRSPGQGAVRANVLTF	TGTGCCAGCAGCAGATCGCCCGGACAGGGGGCAGTTAGGGCCAACGTCCTGACTTTC
NA	NA	TRBV3-1/TRBV3-2	TRBJ1-2	CASSQDRQGRTGGYTF	TGTGCCAGCAGCCAAGATCGTCAAGGGAGAACGGGAGGCTACACCTTC
NA	NA	TRBV14	TRBJ1-4	CASSHYRGSREKLFF	TGTGCCAGCAGCCACTACCGAGGTTCACGCGAAAAACTGTTTTTT
NA	few	TRBV2	TRBJ2-1	CASSDTWQGREQFF	TGTGCCAGCAGCGATACTTGGCAGGGAAGGGAGCAGTTCTTC
NA	NA	TRBV4-2	TRBJ2-2	CASSQEFRGTGELFF	TGTGCCAGCAGCCAAGAATTCCGGGGAACCGGGGAGCTGTTTTTT
TRBD2	few	TRBV4-1	TRBJ2-7	CASSPKREGYEQYF	TGCGCCAGCAGCCCCAAGCGGGAGGGCTACGAGCAGTACTTC
TRBD1	NA	TRBV2	TRBJ2-2	CASSPGTANTGELFF	TGTGCCAGCAGTCCCGGGACAGCGAACACCGGGGAGCTGTTTTTT
TRBD1	NA	TRBV12-3/TRBV12-4	TRBJ1-2	CASRSTGVGYTF	TGTGCCAGCAGATCGACAGGGGTTGGCTACACCTTC
NA	NA	TRBV19	TRBJ1-4	CASSILGRVSEKLFF	TGTGCCAGTAGTATTTTGGGCAGGGTCTCGGAAAAACTGTTTTTT
NA	NA	TRBV18	TRBJ1-2	CASSPLTENYGYTF	TGTGCCAGCTCACCGCTGACAGAAAACTATGGCTACACCTTC
TRBD2	NA	TRBV7-9	TRBJ2-7	CASSLRLANTYEQYF	TGTGCCAGCAGCCTCCGACTAGCGAATACCTACGAGCAGTACTTC
NA	NA	TRBV5-1	TRBJ1-1	CASRMTVITEAFF	TGCGCCAGCAGGATGACAGTGATCACTGAAGCTTTCTTT
TRBD2	NA	TRBV5-4	TRBJ2-5	CASSLGSGSLETQYF	TGTGCCAGCAGCCTCGGCAGCGGGAGTTTGGAGACCCAGTACTTC
NA	NA	TRBV3-1/TRBV3-2	TRBJ1-1	CASSQVGGGTEAFF	TGTGCCAGCAGCCAAGTGGGGGGGGGCACTGAAGCTTTCTTT
TRBD2	NA	TRBV5-4	TRBJ2-1	CASSETSGGYNEQFF	TGTGCCAGCAGCGAGACTAGCGGGGGTTACAATGAGCAGTTCTTC
NA	NA	TRBV19	TRBJ1-1	CASSMVSTKNTEAFF	TGTGCCAGTAGTATGGTAAGCACCAAGAACACTGAAGCTTTCTTT
TRBD1	NA	TRBV11-2	TRBJ1-1	CASSPLDRVSAFF	TGTGCCAGCAGCCCCCTGGACAGGGTTTCAGCTTTCTTT
NA	NA	TRBV10-3	TRBJ1-4	CAISPSQTALNEKLFF	TGTGCCATCAGTCCCTCTCAGACAGCGTTAAATGAAAAACTGTTTTTT
NA	once	TRBV5-1	TRBJ2-7	CASSFEGAQSEQYF	TGCGCCAGCAGCTTTGAAGGGGCGCAGAGCGAGCAGTACTTC
TRBD2	NA	TRBV9	TRBJ2-5	CASSTGGGSETQYF	TGTGCCAGCAGCACCGGGGGGGGGTCAGAGACCCAGTACTTC
NA	NA	TRBV11-2	TRBJ1-6	CASSSRLPASPLHF	TGTGCCAGCAGCTCGCGGCTCCCGGCGTCACCCCTCCACTTT
TRBD1	NA	TRBV10-3	TRBJ1-2	CAISESTTGAHYGYTF	TGTGCCATCAGTGAGTCGACGACAGGGGCCCACTATGGCTACACCTTC
TRBD2	NA	TRBV3-1/TRBV3-2	TRBJ2-1	CASIDSGSYPYNEQFF	TGTGCCAGCATAGATAGCGGGAGCTACCCCTACAATGAGCAGTTCTTC
TRBD2	once	TRBV2	TRBJ2-1	CASSPLSGGPNEQFF	TGTGCCAGCAGCCCGCTTAGCGGGGGCCCCAATGAGCAGTTCTTC
NA	NA	TRBV27	TRBJ2-1	CASSFRQSSYNEQFF	TGTGCCAGCAGTTTTAGACAGAGCTCCTACAATGAGCAGTTCTTC
NA	NA	TRBV2	TRBJ1-6	CASSELGQGNSPLHF	TGTGCCAGCAGTGAACTTGGGCAGGGCAATTCACCCCTCCACTTT
NA	once	TRBV28	TRBJ2-3	CASSTGQSLSPPDTQYF	TGTGCCAGCAGTACCGGACAGAGCCTATCCCCCCCAGATACGCAGTATTTT
TRBD1	NA	TRBV6-5	TRBJ1-5	CASSYRTGDQPQHF	TGTGCCAGCAGTTACCGGACAGGGGATCAGCCCCAGCATTTT
NA	NA	TRBV2	TRBJ1-4	CASRPLTAVNEKLFF	TGTGCCAGCAGACCCCTGACAGCAGTAAATGAAAAACTGTTTTTT
NA	NA	TRBV7-2	TRBJ1-3	CASSLVAGGNTIYF	TGTGCCAGCAGCTTAGTGGCAGGTGGAAACACCATATATTTT
NA	NA	TRBV5-1	TRBJ2-7	CASSSMGRSLYEQYF	TGCGCCAGCAGCTCTATGGGGCGGTCACTCTACGAGCAGTACTTC
TRBD2	NA	TRBV5-5	TRBJ2-5	CASLRTSGRRETQYF	TGTGCCAGCCTAAGGACTAGCGGGAGACGAGAGACCCAGTACTTC
NA	NA	TRBV2	TRBJ1-1	CASSLSRLIPSEAFF	TGTGCCAGCAGTCTCTCACGGTTAATCCCCTCTGAAGCTTTCTTT
NA	once	TRBV4-1	TRBJ1-3	CASSQLLQGTGNTIYF	TGCGCCAGCAGCCAACTACTCCAGGGGACTGGAAACACCATATATTTT
NA	NA	TRBV10-3	TRBJ1-2	CAISDRPTNYGYTF	TGTGCCATCAGTGACAGGCCGACTAACTATGGCTACACCTTC
TRBD1	NA	TRBV2	TRBJ1-2	CASSPETGFPGYTF	TGTGCCAGCAGCCCCGAGACAGGGTTTCCTGGCTACACCTTC
TRBD2	NA	TRBV4-2	TRBJ2-1	CASSQDVRLAGGPVEQFF	TGTGCCAGCAGCCAAGATGTCCGGCTAGCGGGAGGGCCGGTAGAGCAGTTCTTC
NA	NA	TRBV10-3	TRBJ1-2	CAISGTANYGYTF	TGTGCCATCAGTGGGACAGCAAACTATGGCTACACCTTC
NA	few	TRBV27	TRBJ2-7	CASSLRYSYEQYF	TGTGCCAGCAGTTTAAGGTACAGCTACGAGCAGTACTTC
NA	once	TRBV6-1	TRBJ1-3	CASSAKYTQGELSGNTIYF	TGTGCCAGCAGTGCCAAATATACCCAAGGGGAACTCTCTGGAAACACCATATATTTT
NA	NA	TRBV3-1/TRBV3-2	TRBJ1-3	CASSQDRVPGNTIYF	TGTGCCAGCAGCCAAGATCGCGTTCCGGGAAACACCATATATTTT
NA	NA	TRBV29-1	TRBJ1-1	CSVLNLGGTEAFF	TGCAGCGTCCTAAACCTCGGGGGCACTGAAGCTTTCTTT
NA	NA	TRBV3-1/TRBV3-2	TRBJ2-1	CASSQEGELTYNEQFF	TGTGCCAGCAGCCAAGAAGGGGAACTAACCTACAATGAGCAGTTCTTC
TRBD2	NA	TRBV4-1	TRBJ2-7	CASSQASGGEQYF	TGCGCCAGCAGCCAAGCGTCGGGAGGCGAGCAGTACTTC
NA	NA	TRBV11-3	TRBJ1-1	CASHQGVDTEAFF	TGTGCCAGCCACCAGGGCGTAGATACTGAAGCTTTCTTT
TRBD1	NA	TRBV24-1	TRBJ2-7	CATSDAGGPPYEQYF	TGTGCCACCAGTGACGCAGGGGGTCCGCCCTACGAGCAGTACTTC
NA	NA	TRBV10-1	TRBJ2-5	CASSVHREETQYF	TGCGCCAGCAGTGTCCACAGGGAAGAGACCCAGTACTTC
NA	NA	TRBV27	TRBJ1-6	CASSLSRQGNSPLHF	TGTGCCAGCAGTTTATCGAGGCAGGGAAATTCACCCCTCCACTTT